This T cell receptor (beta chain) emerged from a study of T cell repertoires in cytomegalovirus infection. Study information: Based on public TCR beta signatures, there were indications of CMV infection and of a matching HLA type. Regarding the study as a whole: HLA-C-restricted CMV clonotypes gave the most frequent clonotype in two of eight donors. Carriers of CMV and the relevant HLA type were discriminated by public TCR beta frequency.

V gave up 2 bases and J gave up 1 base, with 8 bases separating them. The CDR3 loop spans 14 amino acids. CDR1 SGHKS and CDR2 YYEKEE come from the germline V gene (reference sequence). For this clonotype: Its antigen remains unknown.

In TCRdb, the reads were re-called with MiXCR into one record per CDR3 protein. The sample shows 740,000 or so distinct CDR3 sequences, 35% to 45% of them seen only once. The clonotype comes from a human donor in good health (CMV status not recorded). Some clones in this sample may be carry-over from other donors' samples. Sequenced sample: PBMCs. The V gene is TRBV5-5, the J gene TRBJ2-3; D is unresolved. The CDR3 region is CASSFVMGTDTQYF. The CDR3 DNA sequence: TGTGCCAGCAGCTTCGTTATGGGCACAGATACGCAGTATTTT.